These T cell receptor beta chains were read from a single sample in a study of vaccination and CD4 T cells after COVID-19. TCRdb passed the PCR reads through MiXCR, listing each CDR3 protein once. The sample holds roughly 18,000 distinct CDR3 sequences, around 44% seen once. Their antigens remain unidentified. Sequencing input: CD4+ T cells from blood, cultured in vitro. These receptors originate from a human donor who had recovered from COVID-19. CDR3s include the opening cysteine and the closing phenylalanine or tryptophan. D genes are given only for firm matches. For some rows the clone size is stated as once, few or many, or as a class when expanded; others skip it.

J: TRBJ2-2
size: -
D: -
V: TRBV15
CDR3: CATRSAARLHTGELFF

J: TRBJ2-1
size: -
D: TRBD1
V: TRBV10-3
CDR3: CAISEPQGSYNEQFF

J: TRBJ2-1
size: few
D: TRBD2
V: TRBV20-1
CDR3: CSAPDTSGSLGEQFF

J: TRBJ2-7
size: -
D: TRBD1
V: TRBV5-4
CDR3: CASSLQQQGEQYF

J: TRBJ1-3
size: few
D: -
V: TRBV19
CDR3: CASSIVATGGNTIYF

J: TRBJ1-5
size: -
D: -
V: TRBV5-1
CDR3: CASSLRGLANQPQHF

J: TRBJ2-7
size: -
D: -
V: TRBV28
CDR3: CASSYPDILGQYF

J: TRBJ2-5
size: -
D: TRBD2
V: TRBV10-1
CDR3: CASTLAGGGGRETQYF

J: TRBJ2-3
size: -
D: -
V: TRBV4-2
CDR3: CASSQETTATGRIGTDTQYF

J: TRBJ1-5
size: -
D: -
V: TRBV19
CDR3: CASSTISDPRGQPQHF

J: TRBJ1-1
size: -
D: -
V: TRBV14
CDR3: CASSHTPYTEAFF

J: TRBJ2-7
size: -
D: -
V: TRBV20-1
CDR3: CSARGTAYEQYF

J: TRBJ2-5
size: few
D: -
V: TRBV11-2
CDR3: CASSSGLQETQYF

J: TRBJ2-5
size: large
D: -
V: TRBV7-9
CDR3: CASSLRGGLQETQYF

J: TRBJ2-1
size: -
D: -
V: TRBV7-7
CDR3: CASSLSQNSYNEQFF

J: TRBJ1-2
size: -
D: -
V: TRBV7-9
CDR3: CASSLGNLGRTRGGGYTF